The clone carrying this TCR beta chain has more than one count but fewer than ten. What it binds is unknown. Oncomine TCR Beta short-read sequencing was applied to DNA from cultured CD4+ T cells. One entry per CDR3 protein results from TCRdb running MiXCR on the PCR reads. The profile shows approximately 21,000 distinct CDR3 sequences, roughly 50% of them singletons. This record comes from a study of vaccination and CD4 T cells after COVID-19. Treatment: approximately 10-day PBMC culture with coronavirus spike peptide pools or control peptides (ViraFEST assay). Peptide pool stimulation in ViraFEST expanded antigen-specific T cells, whose TCRs were then sequenced. V was trimmed by 2 bases and J by 5 bases, leaving 13 bases between them. Germline assignment: CDR1 DFQATT and CDR2 SNEGSKA (reference sequence). The CDR3 covers 14 residues. Study findings and constraints: From approximately 23 to 38, the median of SARS-CoV-2-reactive clonotypes rose without reaching significance.

The genes are TRBV20-1 and TRBJ1-5; possible D gene TRBD1, 6 bases. The sequence derives from a human donor with COVID-19. Sequenced material: cultured CD4+ T cells from blood. As DNA, the CDR3 is TGCAGTGCTAGAATATCATCAGGGGATCAGCCCCAGCATTTT. Its protein is CSARISSGDQPQHF.